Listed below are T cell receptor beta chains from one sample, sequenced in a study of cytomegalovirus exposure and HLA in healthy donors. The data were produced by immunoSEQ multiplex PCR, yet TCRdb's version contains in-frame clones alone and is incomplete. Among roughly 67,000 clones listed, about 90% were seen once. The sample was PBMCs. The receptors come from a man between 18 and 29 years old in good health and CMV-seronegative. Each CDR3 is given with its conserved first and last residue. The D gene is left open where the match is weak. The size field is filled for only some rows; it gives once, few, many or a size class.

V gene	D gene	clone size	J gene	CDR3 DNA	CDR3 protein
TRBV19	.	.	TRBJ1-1	TGTGCCAGTAGTATAGAGGGCAGATTGAACACTGAAGCTTTCTTT	CASSIEGRLNTEAFF
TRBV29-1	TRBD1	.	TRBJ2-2	TGCAGCGTTGCAGGGGGCGCCGGGGAGCTGTTTTTT	CSVAGGAGELFF
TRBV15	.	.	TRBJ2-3	TGTGCCACCAGCAGAACCCACGGTACTAGCACAGATACGCAGTATTTT	CATSRTHGTSTDTQYF
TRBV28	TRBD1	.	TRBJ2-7	TGTGCCAGCAGTTTATACAGGGGGAGCTCCTACGAGCAGTACTTC	CASSLYRGSSYEQYF
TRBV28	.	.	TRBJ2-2	TGTGCCAGCAGTTTCTACAGGGCGAACACCGGGGAGCTGTTTTTT	CASSFYRANTGELFF
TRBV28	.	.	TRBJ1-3	TGTGCCAGCAGTTTGAACAGGCCCCTTTCAGGAAACACCATATATTTT	CASSLNRPLSGNTIYF
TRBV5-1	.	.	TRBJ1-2	TGCGCCAGCAGCCCCCCAGGGGCCACTAACTATGGCTACACCTTC	CASSPPGATNYGYTF
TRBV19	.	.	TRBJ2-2	TGTGCCAGTAGTAGCTACCCCGTTGTCTCGCACACCGGGGAGCTGTTTTTT	CASSSYPVVSHTGELFF
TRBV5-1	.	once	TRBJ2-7	TGCGCCAGCAGCTTGGCGGCAGGGGCTTTCGAGCAGTACTTC	CASSLAAGAFEQYF
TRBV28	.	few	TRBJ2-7	TGTGCCAGCAGTCCACCCGACAGAGCCCTCTACGAGCAGTACTTC	CASSPPDRALYEQYF
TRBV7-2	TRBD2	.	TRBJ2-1	TGTGCCAGCAGCCCACTCCAGGGACTAGCGGGAGGAGGTGAGCAGTTCTTC	CASSPLQGLAGGGEQFF
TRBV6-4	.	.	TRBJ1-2	TGTGCCAGCAGTGGAGGGAACGGCTACACCTTC	CASSGGNGYTF